The 20 T cell receptor beta chains presented below share a single source sample, sequenced in a study of blood T cell repertoires in COVID-19. Only in-frame clones appear in the TCRdb table, and some are missing; sequencing was by immunoSEQ multiplex PCR. The sample lists roughly 380,000 clones; roughly 85% were seen once. Material for sequencing was peripheral blood. All receptors come from a woman aged 18-30 years with acute or convalescent COVID-19.

In this sample, this clone turned up once. The V gene is TRBV28, the J gene TRBJ1-1; D may be TRBD1 (5 bases). Trimming shortened V by 6 bases and J by 1 base, and 9 bases separated the two germline ends. CDR1 is MDHEN and CDR2 is SYDVKM in the germline V gene. The CDR3 covers 13 residues. CDR3 protein: CASRSTGNTEAFF. Here the CDR3 DNA reads TGTGCCAGCAGATCCACAGGGAACACTGAAGCTTTCTTT.

The rearrangement joins TRBV6-5 to TRBJ1-1, with D hard to call. CDR1 MNHEY and CDR2 SVGAGI come from the germline V gene. CDR3 length: 13 residues. Trimming took off 4 bases at V and 3 bases at J, with 9 bases between the two ends. CDR3 in amino acids: CASSFNVYTEAFF. Written as DNA, the CDR3 is TGTGCCAGCAGTTTCAATGTTTACACTGAAGCTTTCTTT.

The chain combines TRBV19 with TRBJ2-1; TRBD2 matches at 8 bases. From germline, CDR1 is LNHDA and CDR2 SQIVND (reference sequence). V dropped 5 bases and J dropped 4; count of bases not matched to a gene: 4. The CDR3 contains 14 residues. DNA for the CDR3: TGTGCCAGTAGTCTCGGCGGGGGGTACAATGAGCAGTTCTTC. Translating gives CASSLGGGYNEQFF.

J is TRBJ2-2 and V is TRBV5-1; TRBD1 matches 12 bases. Germline lookup yields CDR1 SGHRS and CDR2 YFSETQ. V was pared by 2 bases and J by 5 bases, with 7 bases of the junction left unmatched. The CDR3 runs 17 residues. The CDR3 spells CASSLGTGGIQTGELFF. CDR3 nucleotides: TGCGCCAGCAGCTTAGGGACAGGGGGCATACAAACCGGGGAGCTGTTTTTT. The full variable domain, its missing parts supplied by reference TRBV5-1 and TRBJ2-2, is KAGVTQTPRYLIKTRGQQVTLSCSPISGHRSVSWYQQTPGQGLQFLFEYFSETQRNKGNFPGRFSGRQFSNSRSEMNVSTLELGDSALYLCASSLGTGGIQTGELFFGEGSRLTVL.

This clone was detected only a few times. The V call is TRBV10-3, the J call TRBJ1-1; D is unclear. From germline, CDR1 is ENHRY and CDR2 SYGVKD. The CDR3 runs to 14 residues. V was cut by 0 bases and J by 5 bases, with 10 bases left in between. CDR3 bases: TGTGCCATCAGTGAGTCGACTAAAGGTACTGAAGCTTTCTTT. Translating it yields CAISESTKGTEAFF.

This rearrangement joins TRBV7-3 to TRBJ2-2, with 8 nucleotides matching TRBD2. Germline V CDR1 and CDR2: SGHTA, FQGTGA. The CDR3 runs 15 residues. V was pared by 2 bases and J by 6 bases, with 5 bases of the junction left unmatched. The CDR3 nucleotides are TGTGCCAGCAGCTTAGGCGGGGGGTCATCCGGGGAGCTGTTTTTT. It translates to CASSLGGGSSGELFF.

This clone was counted a few times. The DNA of the CDR3 is TGTGCCAGCAGTCCCGGACGGGGGGAAAAACTGTTTTTT. Protein sequence: CASSPGRGEKLFF. This chain joins TRBV12-3 or TRBV12-4 and TRBJ1-4, with D tentatively TRBD1 (5 bases). The CDR3 is made up of 13 amino acids. V gave up 5 bases and J gave up 8 bases, with 12 bases separating them.

V gene TRBV2 combines with J gene TRBJ2-7; TRBD1 matches at 7 bases. V lost 5 bases and J lost 5; bases outside the gene matches: 21. Germline V CDR1 and CDR2: SNHLY, FYNNEI. The CDR3 is 18 amino acids. The CDR3 DNA reads as TGTGCCAGCAGTTCTGACGGAACATTCGACAGGGAGATCGACGAGCAGTACTTC. Translation gives CASSSDGTFDREIDEQYF.

The V gene is TRBV6-5, the J gene TRBJ2-2; 8 bases line up with TRBD2. CDR1 and CDR2 (germline): MNHEY, SVGAGI. The CDR3 covers 16 residues. Losses at the gene ends were 4 bases for V and 5 bases for J; bases not matched to a gene: 9. CDR3 in DNA: TGTGCCAGCAGTTCAAGCCCCGGGAGGGCTACCGGGGAGCTGTTTTTT. Its protein product is CASSSSPGRATGELFF.

This chain uses TRBV24-1 with TRBJ2-1, with a possible D match to TRBD2 (5 bases). V was shortened by 4 bases and J by 9 bases, with 15 bases between the two germline ends. This CDR3 region has 14 residues. The germline V gene has CDR1 KGHDR and CDR2 SFDVKD. The DNA of the CDR3 is TGTGCCACCAGTGACCTCGGGAAAATCCCTGAGCAGTTCTTC. It codes for CATSDLGKIPEQFF.

This sequence joins TRBV5-1 and TRBJ1-1; no definite D call. The CDR3 extends over 15 amino acids. Trimming shortened V by 1 base and J by 4 bases, and 14 bases separated the two germline ends. Germline CDR1 SGHRS, CDR2 YFSETQ. The CDR3 region is CASSLMGSLGTEAFF. The CDR3 DNA reads TGCGCCAGCAGCTTGATGGGCAGCCTGGGCACTGAAGCTTTCTTT.

The chain is built from TRBV9 and TRBJ2-7; TRBD2 matches at 8 bases. Germline CDR1 reads SGDLS; CDR2 reads YYNGEE. The junction had 11 bases not matched to a gene; V was cut back by 6 bases and J by 3 bases. The CDR3 covers 15 residues. The CDR3 sequence is CASTGLAGNVYEQYF. Written as DNA, the CDR3 is TGTGCCAGCACAGGCTTAGCGGGAAACGTCTACGAGCAGTACTTC.

This clone came up once. This chain joins TRBV12-5 and TRBJ1-3; D is undetermined. The length of the CDR3 is 14 residues. CDR1 LGHNT and CDR2 FRNRAP come from the germline V gene. V dropped 8 bases and J dropped 0 bases, with 11 bases sitting between them. As DNA, the CDR3 is TGTGCTAGTTCCGAGGCGAACTCTGGAAACACCATATATTTT. Amino acid sequence: CASSEANSGNTIYF.

This chain uses TRBV11-2 with TRBJ2-2; 11 positions match TRBD2. The V and J ends lost 2 bases and 3 bases, in that order; junction bases with no gene match: 2. Per the germline V gene, CDR1 is SGHAT and CDR2 is FQNNGV. This CDR3 is built from 16 residues. The CDR3 DNA is TGTGCCAGCAGCTTACTTAGCGGGGGGGACACCGGGGAGCTGTTTTTT. Translated, it gives CASSLLSGGDTGELFF.

The chain is built from TRBV25-1 and TRBJ1-1, with D possibly TRBD1 on 6 matching bases. CDR1 MGHDK and CDR2 SYGVNS come from the germline V gene. CDR3 length equals 13 residues. V was cut by 5 bases and J by 8 bases, with 15 bases left in between. The DNA of the CDR3 is TGTGCCAGCAGTAACCCTGGACAGACCGAAGCTTTCTTT. Encoded protein: CASSNPGQTEAFF.

The V call is TRBV10-2, the J call TRBJ2-5, with 9 bases matching TRBD2. The CDR3 has 15 amino acids. V was clipped by 2 bases and J by 2 bases; unmatched bases: 3. The V gene's germline CDR1 is WSHSY and CDR2 SAAADI. CDR3 DNA sequence: TGCGCCAGCAGTGAGGGACTAGCGAGTCAAGAGACCCAGTACTTC. As protein: CASSEGLASQETQYF.

The rearrangement joins TRBV29-1 to TRBJ2-4; possibly TRBD2 for D (6 bases). The ends were cut back, 6 bases at V and 0 bases at J, with 12 bases in the middle. From germline, CDR1 is SQVTM and CDR2 ANQGSEA. The CDR3 is 14 residues long. The CDR3 DNA is TGCAGCGTGACGGGACTCCTAGCCAAAAACATTCAGTACTTC. It yields the protein CSVTGLLAKNIQYF.

This sequence joins TRBV6-6 and TRBJ2-3; D possibly corresponds to TRBD2 (5 bases). Germline CDR1 is MNHNY and CDR2 is SVGAGI (reference sequence). This CDR3 is 15 amino acids long. V was shortened by 0 bases and J by 8 bases, with 15 bases between the two germline ends. CDR3 residues: CASSYSRAPGGTQYF. In nucleotides, the CDR3 is TGTGCCAGCAGTTACTCGAGGGCCCCCGGTGGTACGCAGTATTTT.

This clone was picked up one time. The rearrangement uses TRBV20-1 and TRBJ2-7, with 7 positions matching TRBD1. Germline loops: CDR1 DFQATT, CDR2 SNEGSKA (reference sequence). V lost 3 bases, J lost 2 bases, and 7 bases stayed unmatched. CDR3 length equals 14 residues. The CDR3, as DNA: TGCAGTGCTAGTTATACCGGGACAGCCTACGAGCAGTACTTC. Its protein product is CSASYTGTAYEQYF.

V and J are TRBV19 and TRBJ1-5; 8 bases are a match to TRBD1. The CDR3 is 17 residues long. Trimming cost V 3 bases and J 1 base; bases outside gene matches: 8. Per the germline V gene, CDR1 is LNHDA and CDR2 is SQIVND (reference sequence). CDR3 in DNA: TGTGCCAGTAGTATCCAGACAGGGGCGCTGAGCAATCAGCCCCAGCATTTT. This gives the protein CASSIQTGALSNQPQHF.